The rows below give T cell receptor beta chains drawn from one sample of a study of technical replicates of blood from a handful of donors. The table came from immunoSEQ multiplex PCR; TCRdb's copy has only in-frame clones and leaves some out. There are approximately 73,000 clones in the sample; 85% to 95% occur only once, and 0.25% lies in the top ten. The sample comprised T cells isolated from PBMCs. These receptors all stem from a human donor in good health. Each CDR3 is given with its conserved first and last residue. A D gene is named only where the DNA matches it firmly.

TRBJ1-1 TRBV18 TRBD1 CASSNTGGTEAFF TGTGCCAGCTCAAACACAGGGGGCACTGAAGCTTTCTTT
TRBJ2-7 TRBV4-2 NA CASSSSSDSYEQYF TGTGCCAGCAGCTCCTCTAGCGACTCCTACGAGCAGTACTTC
TRBJ2-1 TRBV28 NA CASSLGGNNNEQFF TGTGCCAGCAGTTTAGGCGGGAACAACAATGAGCAGTTCTTC
TRBJ1-5 TRBV19 TRBD1 CASSTPRGQYQPQHF TGTGCCAGTAGTACTCCTCGGGGACAGTATCAGCCCCAGCATTTT
TRBJ2-2 TRBV30 NA CAWKFPWRSGELFF TGTGCCTGGAAATTCCCTTGGAGATCGGGGGAGCTGTTTTTT
TRBJ1-5 TRBV18 NA CASSPRQGRDQPQHF TGTGCCAGCTCACCACGGCAGGGGCGCGATCAGCCCCAGCATTTT
TRBJ2-6 TRBV15 NA CATSRVFGTRDSGANVLTF TGTGCCACCAGCAGAGTATTTGGGACTCGGGACTCTGGGGCCAACGTCCTGACTTTC
TRBJ2-3 TRBV2 NA CARSTPNTDTQYF TGTGCCAGATCGACACCGAACACAGATACGCAGTATTTT
TRBJ2-7 TRBV5-1 TRBD1 CASSLQQGVYEQYF TGCGCCAGCAGCTTACAACAGGGGGTCTACGAGCAGTACTTC
TRBJ2-2 TRBV5-1 NA CASSPRSPGELFF TGCGCCAGCAGCCCCAGGTCCCCCGGGGAGCTGTTTTTT